This T cell receptor delta chain is drawn from a study of delta chains in infants with herpesvirus infections. Study-wide background: Infants in Uganda were tracked from birth through primary CMV infection. A public fetal Vdelta1/Vgamma8 clonotype was sought in postnatally CMV-infected infants.

The germline CDR1 and CDR2 sequences are TSWWSYY and QGS. V lost 1 base, J lost 0 bases, and 24 bases lay in between. This CDR3 has 20 residues. In regard to this clone: Its specificity is unknown. A much larger clone is a single base away; this may be a read error.

Reverse transcription of PBMC RNA used primers specific for the gamma and delta chains. TCRdb reprocessed the RT-PCR reads through CATT. In the table there are over 1,000 delta-chain clones, 31% of which are singletons. Findings and limits, study-wide: The public clonotype appeared only at the first post-infection time point and was absent in uninfected infants. 4 of 18 CMV-infected infants carried the public Vdelta1 clonotype, including one congenital.

This TCR was sampled from a human donor who was a Ugandan infant, either HIV-exposed or HIV-unexposed (not recorded which). The sequencing here drew on peripheral blood, taken at time point 3 of longitudinal follow-up. The chain recombines TRDV1 with TRDJ1; a weak D match, TRDD2 (5 bases). This chain's CDR3 is CALGERSDPTRQRDTDKLIF. Here the CDR3 DNA reads TGTGCTCTTGGGGAACGGTCAGACCCTACACGTCAACGGGACACCGATAAACTCATCTTT.